The 25 T cell receptor beta chains presented below share a single source sample, sequenced in a study of T cell changes during pregnancy in multiple sclerosis. Sequencing used immunoSEQ multiplex PCR; TCRdb keeps in-frame clones, though not all of them. The sample holds tens of thousands of clones, 85% to 95% seen once. Material: CD4+ T cells from peripheral blood mononuclear cells, obtained in the third trimester of pregnancy. The receptors derive from a female donor with multiple sclerosis, enrolled in a pregnancy study.

V gene TRBV7-9 combines with J gene TRBJ1-5; D might be TRBD1 (5 bases). The ends were cut back, 5 bases at V and 2 bases at J, with 13 bases in the middle. The CDR3 spans 15 residues. Germline V CDR1 and CDR2: SEHNR, FQNEAQ (reference sequence). Here the CDR3 reads CASSPGNIGNQPQHF. The DNA of the CDR3 is TGTGCCAGCAGCCCAGGGAATATTGGCAATCAGCCCCAGCATTTT.

This chain links TRBV4-2 with TRBJ2-2, with D perhaps matching TRBD1 (6 bases). V was clipped by 0 bases and J by 7 bases, with 12 bases between them. Germline lookup yields CDR1 LGHNA and CDR2 YNFKEQ. The CDR3 is made up of 15 amino acids. The CDR3 here is CASSQDEGVHGELFF. The DNA for the CDR3 is TGTGCCAGCAGCCAAGATGAGGGGGTTCACGGGGAGCTGTTTTTT.

The genes are TRBV7-6 and TRBJ2-1, with D tentatively TRBD2 (6 bases). This CDR3 region has 17 residues. V was shortened by 1 base and J by 9 bases, with 22 bases between the two germline ends. The germline gives CDR1 SGHVS, CDR2 FNYEAQ. The CDR3 protein is CASSLVVALARTGEQFF. The DNA for the CDR3 is TGTGCCAGCAGCTTAGTAGTTGCACTAGCTCGAACTGGTGAGCAGTTCTTC.

The chain links TRBV28 to TRBJ2-7; no clear D gene. CDR1 and CDR2 (germline): MDHEN, SYDVKM. This CDR3 is 12 amino acids long. Trimming cost V 6 bases and J 4 bases, with 10 bases left between them. The CDR3: CASSRLLYEQYF. As DNA, the CDR3 is TGTGCCAGCAGCAGGCTTCTTTACGAGCAGTACTTC.

A single count supports this clone. J is TRBJ2-5 and V is TRBV6-1; D uncertain. The CDR3 is 13 amino acids. V lost 2 bases to trimming and J lost 7 bases, with 11 bases between them. Germline lookup yields CDR1 MNHNS and CDR2 SASEGT. The DNA for the CDR3 is TGTGCCAGCAGTGAATTACAGAGAAGGACCCAGTACTTC. It encodes CASSELQRRTQYF.

This clone was recorded once. V and J are TRBV29-1 and TRBJ2-7; 7 positions match TRBD1. CDR1 and CDR2 from the germline V gene are SQVTM and ANQGSEA. The CDR3 consists of 11 residues. V was pared by 7 bases and J by 3 bases, with 3 bases of the junction left unmatched. CDR3 in DNA: TGCAGCGCCCGGACAGGCTACGAGCAGTACTTC. It specifies CSARTGYEQYF.

The V call is TRBV4-1, the J call TRBJ2-5; 9 bases fit TRBD2. The germline CDR1 and CDR2 sequences are MGHRA and YSYEKL. With V trimmed by 0 bases and J by 5 bases, 7 bases remained unmatched. This CDR3 has 16 amino acids. The CDR3 spells CASSQDAGGGRETQYF. The CDR3 DNA sequence: TGCGCCAGCAGCCAAGATGCGGGAGGGGGAAGGGAGACCCAGTACTTC.

The chain has TRBV18 and TRBJ2-5; 7 bases line up with TRBD1. Germline V lookup: CDR1 KGHSH, CDR2 LQKENI. The trim removed 6 bases at V and 2 bases at J, leaving 9 bases unmatched. The CDR3 covers 15 residues. CDR3 loop: CASSPRQGFQETQYF. CDR3 in DNA: TGTGCCAGCTCTCCTAGACAGGGTTTTCAAGAGACCCAGTACTTC.

The rearrangement joins TRBV6-5 to TRBJ2-3, with D unclear. The germline V and J ends were trimmed by 5 bases and 1 base, with 13 bases remaining between them. Germline V gives CDR1 MNHEY, CDR2 SVGAGI. The CDR3 runs to 15 residues. The CDR3 DNA follows: TGTGCCAGCAGTGCCCTAGGCCCCGGCACAGATACGCAGTATTTT. As protein: CASSALGPGTDTQYF.

This chain joins TRBV28 and TRBJ2-7; TRBD2 is a possible D gene (5 bases). CDR1 and CDR2 (germline): MDHEN, SYDVKM. The CDR3 extends over 14 amino acids. V lost 5 bases, J lost 2 bases, and 13 bases lay in between. The CDR3 DNA follows: TGTGCCAGCAGTCCCCCCCGGGGAACCTACGAGCAGTACTTC. Translation: CASSPPRGTYEQYF.

Details on this clone: Relative to the germline gene, one junction end is altered; a read error may explain this. The V and J genes are TRBV18 and TRBJ2-4; 10 bases are shared with TRBD1. This CDR3 has 14 amino acids. Germline lookup yields CDR1 KGHSH and CDR2 LQKENI. This chain's CDR3 is CASSPIRDRGWLDF. In DNA, the CDR3 is TGTGCCAGCTCACCTATCCGGGACAGGGGTTGGTTGGACTTC.

The chain employs TRBV18 and TRBJ1-1, with D perhaps TRBD1 (6 bases). Germline CDR1 reads KGHSH; CDR2 reads LQKENI. The CDR3 contains 14 residues. Between the trimmed V and J ends, which lost 1 base and 1 base, there was a span of 7 bases. Here the CDR3 reads CASSPLGQNTEAFF. The CDR3 DNA reads TGTGCCAGCTCACCACTGGGACAGAACACTGAAGCTTTCTTT.

V gene TRBV7-2 combines with J gene TRBJ2-3; 11 positions match TRBD1. The J segment lost 3 bases and the V segment lost 7 bases, leaving 6 bases of the junction unmatched. The CDR3 length is 15 residues. Germline lookup yields CDR1 SGHTA and CDR2 FQGNSA. The CDR3 DNA reads as TGTGCCAGCACCATTGGACAGGGGGCGACAGATACGCAGTATTTT. This encodes CASTIGQGATDTQYF.

This clone came up a few times. This chain uses TRBV19 with TRBJ1-5; TRBD1 agrees at 10 bases. The germline V gene encodes CDR1 LNHDA and CDR2 SQIVND (reference sequence). The CDR3 is 17 residues long. The ends lost 5 bases at V and 2 bases at J; junction bases unmatched: 9. The DNA for the CDR3 is TGTGCCAGTAGTCCCGTCCGGGACAGGGGAGGCAATCAGCCCCAGCATTTT. This codes for CASSPVRDRGGNQPQHF.

This sequence joins TRBV7-9 and TRBJ2-7; 9 bases fit TRBD1. V lost 5 bases to trimming and J lost 4 bases; unmatched junction nucleotides: 6. Germline V lookup: CDR1 SEHNR, CDR2 FQNEAQ (reference sequence). The CDR3 runs to 14 residues. CDR3 sequence reads: CASSPRTGEYEQYF. CDR3 nucleotides: TGTGCCAGCAGCCCCCGGACAGGGGAATACGAGCAGTACTTC.

This clone was seen more than once but under ten times. The chain joins TRBV7-2 to TRBJ1-1; no definite D call. The CDR3 covers 14 residues. V shed 4 bases and J shed 1 base, with 10 bases lying between them. The V gene's germline CDR1 is SGHTA and CDR2 FQGNSA. The CDR3 here is CASSSGRGNTEAFF. The CDR3 bases are TGTGCCAGCAGCTCCGGACGGGGGAACACTGAAGCTTTCTTT. Drawing the rest from reference TRBV7-2 and TRBJ1-1, the complete variable domain is GAGVSQSPSNKVTEKGKDVELRCDPISGHTALYWYRQSLGQGLEFLIYFQGNSAPDKSGLPSDRFSAERTGGSVSTLTIQRTQQEDSAVYLCASSSGRGNTEAFFGQGTRLTVV.

The rearrangement uses TRBV5-1 and TRBJ2-3, with TRBD2 matching 11 bases. V was clipped by 5 bases and J by 4 bases; unmatched bases: 9. In germline, CDR1 is SGHRS, CDR2 YFSETQ. CDR3 size: 16 residues. The CDR3 DNA sequence: TGCGCCAGCAGTTTAGTCCCGGGACTAGCGGCAGATACGCAGTATTTT. Amino acids: CASSLVPGLAADTQYF.

V is TRBV5-1 and J is TRBJ2-5, with 8 nucleotides matching TRBD2. Per the germline V gene, CDR1 is SGHRS and CDR2 is YFSETQ. The CDR3 sequence is 15 residues long. V was clipped by 0 bases and J by 4 bases; unmatched bases: 5. CDR3 in DNA: TGCGCCAGCAGCTTGGGCCGGGGGGGAGGAGAGACCCAGTACTTC. Amino acid sequence: CASSLGRGGGETQYF.

The chain carries TRBV2 and TRBJ2-1, with unresolved D. Trimming removed 2 bases at V and 3 bases at J, with 8 bases between. The CDR3 totals 14 residues. CDR1 is SNHLY, CDR2 FYNNEI, per germline. CDR3 DNA: TGTGCCAGCAGTGAAAGCGCGGTCTACAATGAGCAGTTCTTC. Translation: CASSESAVYNEQFF.

CDR3 DNA: TGTGCCATGACAGGGTATAGGAACACTGAAGCTTTCTTT. It yields the protein CAMTGYRNTEAFF. The gene calls are TRBV10-3 and TRBJ1-1, with 7 nucleotides matching TRBD1. Germline CDR1 ENHRY, CDR2 SYGVKD. The length of the CDR3 is 13 residues. V lost 9 bases to trimming and J lost 1 base; unmatched junction nucleotides: 5.

The V gene is TRBV6-6, the J gene TRBJ1-4; D uncertain. This CDR3 has 12 amino acids. Germline CDR1 reads MNHNY; CDR2 reads SVGAGI (reference sequence). Trimming took off 5 bases at V and 10 bases at J, with 11 bases between the two ends. The CDR3 region is CASSGSSRKLFF. CDR3 bases: TGTGCCAGCAGTGGTTCGTCGAGAAAACTGTTTTTT.

The chain has TRBV7-8 and TRBJ2-7, with 8 positions matching TRBD1. This CDR3 comprises 16 residues. Germline CDR1 is SGHVS and CDR2 is FQNEAQ. V lost 5 bases, J lost 0 bases, and 9 bases stayed unmatched. CDR3 region: CASSPGTGGPSYEQYF. The CDR3 DNA reads as TGTGCCAGCAGCCCTGGGACAGGAGGGCCCTCCTACGAGCAGTACTTC.

The chain links TRBV10-2 to TRBJ1-5, with D perhaps matching TRBD1 (5 bases). This CDR3 is 14 amino acids long. In germline, CDR1 is WSHSY, CDR2 SAAADI. The germline V and J ends were trimmed by 3 bases and 5 bases, with 11 bases remaining between them. CDR3 in amino acids: CASSEQDRDQPQHF. CDR3 sequence (DNA): TGCGCCAGCAGTGAACAGGACCGAGATCAGCCCCAGCATTTT.

This chain uses TRBV19 with TRBJ2-7, with 9 positions matching TRBD2. There are 14 residues in the CDR3. The junction had 3 bases not matched to a gene; V was cut back by 6 bases and J by 0 bases. The germline CDR1 and CDR2 sequences are LNHDA and SQIVND (reference sequence). CDR3 amino acids: CASRRSGGSYEQYF. The DNA of the CDR3 is TGTGCCAGTAGACGTAGCGGGGGCTCCTACGAGCAGTACTTC. Full variable domain (missing parts from reference TRBV19 and TRBJ2-7): DGGITQSPKYLFRKEGQNVTLSCEQNLNHDAMYWYRQDPGQGLRLIYYSQIVNDFQKGDIAEGYSVSREKKESFPLTVTSAQKNPTAFYLCASRRSGGSYEQYFGPGTRLTVT.

The chain joins TRBV2 to TRBJ1-5, with 8 bases identical to TRBD1. The germline CDR1 and CDR2 sequences are SNHLY and FYNNEI. This CDR3 spans 17 amino acids. Trimming removed 3 bases from V and 2 bases from J; junction bases left unmatched: 9. CDR3 sequence reads: CASSDGTGSRGNQPQHF. CDR3 sequence (DNA): TGTGCCAGCAGTGATGGGACAGGCAGTAGGGGCAATCAGCCCCAGCATTTT.